These 30 T cell receptor beta chains share one sample of origin, sequenced in a study of OX40 agonist ivuxolimab in advanced cancers. TCRdb keeps only in-frame clones here, not all; method: immunoSEQ multiplex PCR. The table records about 73,000 clones, 85% to 90% of them present only once. The specimen was CD4+ or CD8+ T cells sorted from blood, collected in a trial of the OX40 agonist ivuxolimab. The receptors shown here come from an adult with an advanced solid tumor such as melanoma, head and neck, liver or kidney cancer.

This clone has a handful of counts. The chain recombines TRBV7-9 with TRBJ1-1, with TRBD1 matching over 10 bases. The CDR3 is 18 amino acids. J lost 3 bases, V lost 2 bases, and 12 bases had no gene match. CDR1 and CDR2 from the germline V gene are SEHNR and FQNEAQ (reference sequence). CDR3 DNA: TGTGCCAGCAGCTTAACGGGACAGGGGTGGATAGTGGACACTGAAGCTTTCTTT. As protein: CASSLTGQGWIVDTEAFF.

V usage is TRBV25-1 and J usage is TRBJ2-5, with D perhaps matching TRBD2 (5 bases). Per germline, CDR1 MGHDK and CDR2 SYGVNS. The CDR3 is 13 amino acids. V was pared by 11 bases and J by 2 bases, with 15 bases between. The CDR3 protein is CACAPGSQETQYF. The CDR3 DNA reads TGTGCCTGCGCCCCGGGATCTCAAGAGACCCAGTACTTC.

The J gene is TRBJ2-5, the V gene TRBV7-3; perhaps TRBD2 as D (6 bases). V was clipped by 5 bases and J by 5 bases, with 6 bases between them. The CDR3 contains 11 residues. Looked up from germline, CDR1 is SGHTA and CDR2 is FQGTGA. The CDR3 DNA is TGTGCCAGCAGCGCGGGGGAGACCCAGTACTTC. It encodes CASSAGETQYF.

The V and J genes are TRBV6-5 and TRBJ1-2; perhaps TRBD1 as D (5 bases). Germline V CDR1 and CDR2: MNHEY, SVGAGI. CDR3 length: 13 amino acids. Trimming pared 6 bases from V and 5 bases from J, leaving 13 bases between. CDR3 residues: CASSPGLWYGYTF. CDR3 in DNA: TGTGCCAGCAGCCCGGGGCTTTGGTATGGCTACACCTTC.

The chain has TRBV27 and TRBJ1-4, with D possibly being TRBD1 (5 bases). Trimming took off 0 bases at V and 7 bases at J, with 18 bases between the two ends. This CDR3 comprises 17 residues. CDR1 is MNHEY, CDR2 SMNVEV, per germline (reference sequence). The CDR3 sequence is CASSLSDKTAQPEKLFF. CDR3 sequence (DNA): TGTGCCAGCAGTTTATCGGATAAGACAGCGCAACCTGAAAAACTGTTTTTT.

The V gene is TRBV29-1, the J gene TRBJ2-5; TRBD1 is a possible D gene (6 bases). Germline values: CDR1 SQVTM, CDR2 ANQGSEA. V gave up 1 base and J gave up 5 bases, with 11 bases separating them. The CDR3 extends over 13 amino acids. Here the CDR3 DNA reads TGCAGCGTTGAAGCGAGGGGGTGGGAGACCCAGTACTTC. Amino acids: CSVEARGWETQYF.

The rearrangement links TRBV7-3 to TRBJ2-1; 7 bases are shared with TRBD2. This CDR3 is 13 amino acids long. The V gene's germline CDR1 is SGHTA and CDR2 FQGTGA. Trimming took 4 bases from V and 7 from J; bases not matched to a gene: 4. The CDR3 DNA sequence: TGTGCCAGCAGCTCGACTAGCCGGAATGAGCAGTTCTTC. It encodes CASSSTSRNEQFF.

The chain has TRBV6-1 and TRBJ2-2; 10 bases fit TRBD1. J gave up 4 bases and V 6 bases, and 5 bases lay outside the gene matches. Germline V gene lookup returns CDR1 MNHNS and CDR2 SASEGT. The CDR3 sequence is 15 residues long. The CDR3 coding sequence is TGTGCCAGCAGATCCGGGACAGGGGTCACCGGGGAGCTGTTTTTT. Translated, it gives CASRSGTGVTGELFF.

The table lists this clone with a count of one. The V call is TRBV9, the J call TRBJ2-3, with D tentatively TRBD2 (6 bases). CDR1 is SGDLS, CDR2 YYNGEE, per germline. There are 16 residues in the CDR3. Between the trimmed V and J ends, which lost 0 bases and 2 bases, there was a span of 13 bases. The CDR3 region is CASSVEASADTDTQYF. The CDR3 bases are TGTGCCAGCAGCGTAGAGGCTAGCGCGGACACAGATACGCAGTATTTT.

The J gene is TRBJ2-7, the V gene TRBV10-3, with D possibly TRBD2 on 7 matching bases. V was pared by 10 bases and J by 7 bases, with 20 bases between. This CDR3 comprises 13 residues. Germline lookup yields CDR1 ENHRY and CDR2 SYGVKD. The CDR3 DNA reads TGTGCCACCGAGGGGGGCGGGAGTGGAGAGCAGTACTTC. Amino acid sequence: CATEGGGSGEQYF.

The chain has TRBV2 and TRBJ2-5; possibly TRBD2 for D (6 bases). The germline V gene has CDR1 SNHLY and CDR2 FYNNEI. The CDR3 has 14 amino acids. V was cut by 4 bases and J by 4 bases, with 13 bases left in between. The CDR3 DNA is TGTGCCAGCAGTGGTGTGGGGAGGTCAGAGACCCAGTACTTC. The encoded protein is CASSGVGRSETQYF.

The chain carries TRBV19 and TRBJ2-2, with D unresolved. Trimming removed 7 bases from V and 0 bases from J, with 18 bases in between. The germline V gene has CDR1 LNHDA and CDR2 SQIVND (reference sequence). The CDR3 has 17 amino acids. The CDR3 here is CASTYWTVTSNTGELFF. CDR3 coding DNA: TGTGCCAGTACCTATTGGACGGTTACCTCGAACACCGGGGAGCTGTTTTTT.

The rearrangement joins TRBV29-1 to TRBJ2-1; either TRBD1 or TRBD2 may supply D (6 bases each). This CDR3 has 16 amino acids. Deletions cut 7 bases from V and 1 base from J, with 20 bases between. Looked up from germline, CDR1 is SQVTM and CDR2 is ANQGSEA. CDR3 in DNA: TGCAGCGCTGGGGGCGGGGCCCTACTATCCTACAATGAGCAGTTCTTC. Its translation is CSAGGGALLSYNEQFF.

The V call is TRBV27, the J call TRBJ2-1, with a weak D call TRBD1 (5 bases). Trimming cost V 6 bases and J 6 bases, with 21 bases left between them. There are 16 residues in the CDR3. Germline CDR1 is MNHEY and CDR2 is SMNVEV (reference sequence). The CDR3 bases are TGTGCCAGCAGCCGACCTCTGGGGCTTACGGGCAATGAGCAGTTCTTC. It yields the protein CASSRPLGLTGNEQFF.

V is TRBV10-3 and J is TRBJ2-1; 10 positions match TRBD1. V was pared by 1 base and J by 10 bases, with 7 bases of the junction left unmatched. The CDR3 length is 15 residues. CDR1 is ENHRY and CDR2 is SYGVKD in the germline V gene. CDR3 amino acids: CAISEYGQGESEQFF. CDR3 DNA: TGTGCCATCAGTGAGTACGGACAGGGGGAATCGGAGCAGTTCTTC.

This rearrangement joins TRBV10-1 to TRBJ1-4; D not certain. V was pared by 0 bases and J by 10 bases, with 12 bases between. CDR1 is WNHNN, CDR2 SYGVQD, per germline (reference sequence). The CDR3 consists of 14 residues. The CDR3 spells CASSESRSWGKLFF. CDR3 in DNA: TGCGCCAGCAGTGAGTCGAGATCTTGGGGAAAACTGTTTTTT.

The J gene is TRBJ1-2, the V gene TRBV7-9; a weak D match, TRBD1 (5 bases). The CDR3 length is 13 residues. Trimming removed 4 bases at V and 4 bases at J, with 10 bases between. Germline CDR1 and CDR2: SEHNR and FQNEAQ (reference sequence). The CDR3 spells CASSYQGSYGYTF. CDR3 DNA: TGTGCCAGCAGCTATCAGGGTTCCTATGGCTACACCTTC.

The rearrangement links TRBV6-1 to TRBJ1-1, with D possibly TRBD1 on 5 matching bases. This CDR3 has 15 residues. Trimming removed 6 bases at V and 4 bases at J, with 18 bases between. Germline V gene lookup returns CDR1 MNHNS and CDR2 SASEGT. The CDR3 coding sequence is TGTGCCAGCAGACCCAGATTGGCGGGGGGCACTGAAGCTTTCTTT. Its translation: CASRPRLAGGTEAFF.

V is TRBV27 and J is TRBJ2-2, with D perhaps TRBD2 (6 bases). Deletions cut 4 bases from V and 5 bases from J, with 26 bases between. The CDR3 totals 19 residues. Germline V gene sequence: CDR1 MNHEY, CDR2 SMNVEV (reference sequence). CDR3 sequence reads: CASSSPSGTGTPKTGELFF. The CDR3 region has the DNA TGTGCCAGCAGTTCCCCCTCAGGGACCGGGACTCCCAAGACCGGGGAGCTGTTTTTT.

The CDR3 nucleotides read TGTGCCAGCATCCGGACAGGGCGGAATGAGCAGTTCTTC. Encoded protein: CASIRTGRNEQFF. V is TRBV6-6 and J is TRBJ2-1, with 8 bases fitting TRBD1. V trimming: 7 bases; J trimming: 7 bases; junction bases outside the gene matches: 6. The germline gives CDR1 MNHNY, CDR2 SVGAGI (reference sequence). This CDR3 has 13 amino acids.

V and J are TRBV27 and TRBJ1-1; the match to TRBD1 covers 8 bases. The CDR3 covers 15 residues. CDR1 and CDR2 from the germline V gene are MNHEY and SMNVEV (reference sequence). J was trimmed by 4 bases and V by 6 bases; bases with no gene match: 10. The DNA of the CDR3 is TGTGCCAGCAGAGACGACAGGGGAAGTTTCACTGAAGCTTTCTTT. Translating gives CASRDDRGSFTEAFF.

The gene calls are TRBV27 and TRBJ2-1; D possibly corresponds to TRBD2 (6 bases). Trimming pared 6 bases from V and 1 base from J, leaving 10 bases between. This CDR3 has 14 residues. The germline CDR1 and CDR2 sequences are MNHEY and SMNVEV (reference sequence). The CDR3 sequence: CASSLTRSYNEQFF. The CDR3 DNA reads TGTGCCAGCAGCCTGACTAGATCCTACAATGAGCAGTTCTTC.

The rearrangement uses TRBV4-1 and TRBJ2-4, with 10 bases aligning to TRBD1. Germline V gene lookup returns CDR1 MGHRA and CDR2 YSYEKL. The V gene end was trimmed by 4 bases and the J gene end by 3 bases; junction bases not matched to a gene: 18. The CDR3 covers 20 residues. CDR3 DNA: TGCGCCAGCAGCCCCGGGGGAGGGACAGGGGTGAAAAAGGGCAAAAACATTCAGTACTTC. Its protein is CASSPGGGTGVKKGKNIQYF.

This clone was seen just once. V gene TRBV30 combines with J gene TRBJ2-3, with unresolved D. The CDR3 contains 11 residues. The V end was cut by 2 bases, the J end by 5 bases, with 5 bases between. In germline, CDR1 is GTSNPN, CDR2 SVGIG (reference sequence). The CDR3 spells CAWSMEDTQYF. The CDR3 DNA is TGTGCCTGGAGTATGGAAGATACGCAGTATTTT.

The chain carries TRBV5-1 and TRBJ2-1; 12 positions match TRBD2. Trimming at V came to 1 base and at J to 8 bases, leaving 7 bases not matched to a gene. The germline CDR1 and CDR2 sequences are SGHRS and YFSETQ. This CDR3 comprises 16 residues. For the CDR3, the DNA is TGCGCCAGCAGCTTGCCTGGACTAGCGGGAAGCTATGAGCAGTTCTTC. Its translation: CASSLPGLAGSYEQFF. Full variable domain (remainder filled in from reference TRBV5-1 and TRBJ2-1): KAGVTQTPRYLIKTRGQQVTLSCSPISGHRSVSWYQQTPGQGLQFLFEYFSETQRNKGNFPGRFSGRQFSNSRSEMNVSTLELGDSALYLCASSLPGLAGSYEQFFGPGTRLTVL.

The genes are TRBV2 and TRBJ1-1; D not resolved. V was trimmed by 0 bases and J by 0 bases, leaving 5 bases between them. Germline V gene lookup returns CDR1 SNHLY and CDR2 FYNNEI. This CDR3 is built from 14 residues. The CDR3 DNA sequence: TGTGCCAGCAGTGAAGCGATGGTGAACACTGAAGCTTTCTTT. The encoded protein is CASSEAMVNTEAFF.

The genes are TRBV7-9 and TRBJ2-3; 10 bases agree with TRBD1. This CDR3 spans 15 amino acids. From germline, CDR1 is SEHNR and CDR2 FQNEAQ (reference sequence). Trimming removed 5 bases from V and 4 bases from J; junction bases left unmatched: 6. The CDR3 DNA reads as TGTGCCAGCAGCCTGAGACAGGGGGCGGCAGATACGCAGTATTTT. Translation gives CASSLRQGAADTQYF. Drawing the rest from reference TRBV7-9 and TRBJ2-3, the complete variable domain is DTGVSQNPRHKITKRGQNVTFRCDPISEHNRLYWYRQTLGQGPEFLTYFQNEAQLEKSRLLSDRFSAERPKGSFSTLEIQRTEQGDSAMYLCASSLRQGAADTQYFGPGTRLTVL.

V usage is TRBV11-2 and J usage is TRBJ2-7; D is undetermined. The CDR3 length is 15 residues. Trimming took off 0 bases at V and 0 bases at J, with 9 bases between the two ends. Germline V lookup: CDR1 SGHAT, CDR2 FQNNGV. The CDR3 sequence: CASSLDLGYSYEQYF. DNA for the CDR3: TGTGCCAGCAGCTTAGATCTGGGGTACTCCTACGAGCAGTACTTC.

The V gene is TRBV27, the J gene TRBJ1-5, with 7 nucleotides matching TRBD1. This CDR3 is built from 13 residues. The V and J ends lost 6 bases and 6 bases, in that order; junction bases with no gene match: 5. CDR1 is MNHEY, CDR2 SMNVEV, per germline (reference sequence). The CDR3 DNA reads as TGTGCCAGCAGACAGGGGTCGGGTCAGCCCCAGCATTTT. Its translation is CASRQGSGQPQHF.

This clone has only a few counts. The gene calls are TRBV9 and TRBJ2-3; 8 bases map to TRBD2. Per the germline V gene, CDR1 is SGDLS and CDR2 is YYNGEE. This CDR3 has 16 residues. V dropped 3 bases and J dropped 3; count of bases not matched to a gene: 9. DNA of the CDR3: TGTGCCAGCAGCGAGGGACCGGGAGGGAAGACAGATACGCAGTATTTT. Its translation is CASSEGPGGKTDTQYF. The entire variable domain, with the rest obtained from reference TRBV9 and TRBJ2-3, is as follows: DSGVTQTPKHLITATGQRVTLRCSPRSGDLSVYWYQQSLDQGLQFLIQYYNGEERAKGNILERFSAQQFPDLHSELNLSSLELGDSALYFCASSEGPGGKTDTQYFGPGTRLTVL.